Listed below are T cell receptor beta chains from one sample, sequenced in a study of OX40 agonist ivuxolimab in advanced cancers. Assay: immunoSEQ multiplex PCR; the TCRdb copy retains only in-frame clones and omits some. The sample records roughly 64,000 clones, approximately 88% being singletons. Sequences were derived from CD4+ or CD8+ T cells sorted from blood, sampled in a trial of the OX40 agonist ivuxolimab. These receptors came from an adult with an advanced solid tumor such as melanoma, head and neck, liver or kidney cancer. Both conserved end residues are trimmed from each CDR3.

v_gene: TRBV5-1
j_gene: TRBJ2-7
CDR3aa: ASSLEKGRTYEQY

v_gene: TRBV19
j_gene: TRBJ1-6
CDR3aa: ASSIRTVNSPLH

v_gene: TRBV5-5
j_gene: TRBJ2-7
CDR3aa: ASMGGYEQY

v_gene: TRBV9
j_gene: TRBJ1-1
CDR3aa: ASSVGRMGTGVNTEAF

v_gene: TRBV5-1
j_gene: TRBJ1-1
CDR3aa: ASSPREIGMNTEAF

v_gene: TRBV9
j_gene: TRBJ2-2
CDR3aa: ASTEFGNTGELF

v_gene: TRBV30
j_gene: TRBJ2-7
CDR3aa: ARSGLAGMSYEQY

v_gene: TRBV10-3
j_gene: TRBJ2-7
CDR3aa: AISGGRGVYEQY

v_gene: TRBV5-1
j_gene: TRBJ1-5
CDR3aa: ASSPSGQGLGSNQPQH

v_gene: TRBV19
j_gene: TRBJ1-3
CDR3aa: ASSPTRAGNTIY

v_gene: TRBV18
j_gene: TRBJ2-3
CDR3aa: ASSPSTDTQY

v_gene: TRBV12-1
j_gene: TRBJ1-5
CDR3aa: ASSFYGTGDNQPQH

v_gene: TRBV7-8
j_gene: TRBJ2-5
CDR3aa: ASSLATRGRGETQY

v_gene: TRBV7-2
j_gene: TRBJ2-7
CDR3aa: ASSLDGGRYEQY

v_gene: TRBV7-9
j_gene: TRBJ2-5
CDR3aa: ASSASGRATETQY

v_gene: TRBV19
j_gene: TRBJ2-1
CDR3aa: ASRTSGSRTYNEQF

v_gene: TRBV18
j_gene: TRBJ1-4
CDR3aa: ASSPDNEKLF

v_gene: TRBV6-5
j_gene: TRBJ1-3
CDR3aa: ASGDHSGNTIY

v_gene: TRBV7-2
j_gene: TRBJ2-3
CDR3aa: ASILTSGGTDTQY

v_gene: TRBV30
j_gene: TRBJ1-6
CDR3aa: AWSVTMGAASPLH

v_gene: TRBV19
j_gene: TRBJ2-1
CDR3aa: ASSIEEGVGEQF

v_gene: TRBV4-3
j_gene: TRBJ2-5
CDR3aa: ASSPGAEGSTAQY

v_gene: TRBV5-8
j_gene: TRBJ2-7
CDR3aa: ASSNEPDRGKQY

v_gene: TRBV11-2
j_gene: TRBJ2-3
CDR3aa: ASSSRVLDTQY

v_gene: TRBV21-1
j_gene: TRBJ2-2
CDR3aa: ASSKGPGDTGELF

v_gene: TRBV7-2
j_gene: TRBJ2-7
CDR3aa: ASSLVFEDEQY

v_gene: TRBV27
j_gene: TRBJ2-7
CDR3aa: ASSPLASTYEQY

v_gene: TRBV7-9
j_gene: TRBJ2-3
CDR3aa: ASSLGGQGASDTQY

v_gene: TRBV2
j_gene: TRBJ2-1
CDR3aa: ASSDSFRYNEQF

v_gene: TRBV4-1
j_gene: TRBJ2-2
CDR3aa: ASSRRSRWGELF

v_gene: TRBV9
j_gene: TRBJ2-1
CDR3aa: ASSLLAGGYNEQF

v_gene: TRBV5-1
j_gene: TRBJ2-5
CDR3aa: ASSSPEGAGETQY

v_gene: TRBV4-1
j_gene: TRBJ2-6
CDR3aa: ASSQDRQANSGANVLT

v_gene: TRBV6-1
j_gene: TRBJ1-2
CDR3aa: ASSVGQGVGYGYT

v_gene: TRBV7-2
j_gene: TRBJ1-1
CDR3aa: ASSSTASNTEAF